This T cell receptor (beta chain) is drawn from a study of stem cell transplantation in POMP-related autoinflammatory disease. A word on this clone: The antigen is undetermined.

Generated by immunoSEQ multiplex PCR, the TCRdb table keeps only in-frame clones and is missing some. Of tens of thousands of clones listed, approximately 91% are singletons. V was trimmed by 2 bases and J by 8 bases, leaving 9 bases between them. The CDR3 has 13 amino acids. Germline lookup yields CDR1 SNHLY and CDR2 FYNNEI. Study-wide findings and caveats: Fewer unique TRB V-J gene pairings were identified in patients with PRAID. Across all analyzed T-cell subsets, patients with PRAID tended toward reduced diversity and increased clonality.

The source of this sequence is a human patient with POMP-related autoinflammation and immune dysregulation (PRAID). Some T cells here may be from the graft donor. The chain combines TRBV2 with TRBJ2-2; the D is unclear. This specimen consisted of CD4+ T cells from PBMCs, obtained after stem cell transplantation. CDR3 protein: CASSEWVEGELFF. DNA for the CDR3: TGTGCCAGCAGTGAATGGGTGGAAGGGGAGCTGTTTTTT.